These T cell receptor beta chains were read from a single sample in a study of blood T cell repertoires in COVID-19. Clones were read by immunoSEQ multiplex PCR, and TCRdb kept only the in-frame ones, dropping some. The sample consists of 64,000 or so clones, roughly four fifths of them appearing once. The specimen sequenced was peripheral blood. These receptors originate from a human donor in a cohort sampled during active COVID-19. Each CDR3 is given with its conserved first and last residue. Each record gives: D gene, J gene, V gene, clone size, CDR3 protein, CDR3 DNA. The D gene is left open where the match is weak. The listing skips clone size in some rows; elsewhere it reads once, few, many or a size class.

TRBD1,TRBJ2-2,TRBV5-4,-,CASSTGQGAGELFF,TGTGCCAGCAGCACGGGACAGGGGGCCGGGGAGCTGTTTTTT
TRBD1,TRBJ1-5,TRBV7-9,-,CASSVGTESNQPQHF,TGTGCCAGCAGCGTCGGGACAGAAAGCAATCAGCCCCAGCATTTT
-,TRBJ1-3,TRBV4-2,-,CASSQDSPTGTGNTIYF,TGTGCCAGCAGCCAAGATAGCCCTACAGGGACTGGAAACACCATATATTTT
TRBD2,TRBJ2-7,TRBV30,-,CAWSDPGTSVLQGYF,TGTGCCTGGAGTGACCCCGGGACTAGCGTCTTGCAGGGGTACTTC
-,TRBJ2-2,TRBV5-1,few,CASSLKQTHTGELFF,TGCGCCAGCAGCTTGAAACAAACCCACACCGGGGAGCTGTTTTTT
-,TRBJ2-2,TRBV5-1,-,CASSQGRASTGELFF,TGCGCCAGCAGCCAGGGTAGAGCCTCCACCGGGGAGCTGTTTTTT
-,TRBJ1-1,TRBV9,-,CASSVTQGGTEAFF,TGTGCCAGCAGCGTAACACAGGGAGGGACTGAAGCTTTCTTT
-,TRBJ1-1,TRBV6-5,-,CATLYANTEAFF,TGTGCCACCCTATATGCGAACACTGAAGCTTTCTTT
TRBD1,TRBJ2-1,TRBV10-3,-,CAISESRDRGYNEQFF,TGTGCCATCAGTGAGTCTAGAGACAGGGGCTACAATGAGCAGTTCTTC
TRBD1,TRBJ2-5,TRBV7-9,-,CASSSTGTGGNVETQYF,TGTGCCAGCAGCTCCACCGGGACAGGGGGAAATGTGGAGACCCAGTACTTC
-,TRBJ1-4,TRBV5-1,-,CASSFTGHLATNEKLFF,TGCGCCAGCAGCTTCACGGGTCACCTCGCAACTAATGAAAAACTGTTTTTT
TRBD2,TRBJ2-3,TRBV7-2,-,CASSNPAGGTTTDTQYF,TGTGCCAGCAGCAACCCAGCGGGGGGAACAACCACAGATACGCAGTATTTT
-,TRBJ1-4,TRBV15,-,CATSRGHTSNEKLFF,TGTGCCACCAGCAGAGGGCACACGTCTAATGAAAAACTGTTTTTT
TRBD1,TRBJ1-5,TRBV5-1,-,CASSSGTGNNQPQHF,TGCGCCAGCAGCTCCGGGACAGGAAACAATCAGCCCCAGCATTTT
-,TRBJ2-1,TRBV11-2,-,CASSPGSANEQFF,TGTGCCAGCAGCCCCGGTTCCGCCAATGAGCAGTTCTTC
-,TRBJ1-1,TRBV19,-,CASSFDRNTEAFF,TGTGCCAGTAGTTTCGATAGAAACACTGAAGCTTTCTTT
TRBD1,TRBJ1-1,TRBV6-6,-,CASNYRGRGTEAFF,TGTGCCAGCAACTACAGGGGGCGCGGAACTGAAGCTTTCTTT
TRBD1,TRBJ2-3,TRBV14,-,CASSQDRTGLSSTDTQYF,TGTGCCAGCAGCCAAGACCGGACAGGTCTTTCTAGCACAGATACGCAGTATTTT
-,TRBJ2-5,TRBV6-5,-,CASSRQGGKTQYF,TGTGCCAGCAGTAGACAGGGCGGGAAGACCCAGTACTTC
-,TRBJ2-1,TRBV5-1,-,CASSPGTLNGDEQFF,TGCGCCAGCAGCCCAGGGACTCTCAACGGCGATGAGCAGTTCTTC
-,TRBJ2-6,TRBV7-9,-,CASSLEGAGANVLTF,TGTGCCAGCAGCTTAGAAGGGGCTGGGGCCAACGTCCTGACTTTC
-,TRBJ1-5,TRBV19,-,CASSTGVGQPQHF,TGTGCCAGTAGTACCGGGGTGGGTCAGCCCCAGCATTTT
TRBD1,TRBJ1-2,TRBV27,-,CASRPRQGASYGYTF,TGTGCCAGCAGACCTCGACAGGGGGCTAGCTATGGCTACACCTTC
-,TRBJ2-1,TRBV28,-,CASSLAYNEQFF,TGTGCCAGCAGTTTGGCTTACAATGAGCAGTTCTTC
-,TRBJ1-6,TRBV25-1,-,CASSDRAWYNSPLHF,TGTGCCAGCAGTGACAGGGCGTGGTATAATTCACCCCTCCACTTT
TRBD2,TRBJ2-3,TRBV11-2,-,CASSSLLAGGSPGTDTQYF,TGTGCCAGCAGCTCCTTACTAGCGGGGGGGTCCCCTGGCACAGATACGCAGTATTTT
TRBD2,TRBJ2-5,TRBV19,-,CASSIASSGGETQYF,TGTGCCAGTAGTATAGCCTCTAGCGGGGGGGAGACCCAGTACTTC
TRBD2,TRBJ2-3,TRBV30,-,CAWSASGGTDTQYF,TGTGCCTGGAGTGCTAGCGGGGGCACCGATACGCAGTATTTT
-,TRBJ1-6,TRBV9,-,CASSAQHGGVYNSPLHF,TGTGCCAGCAGCGCCCAACACGGGGGAGTATATAATTCACCCCTCCACTTT